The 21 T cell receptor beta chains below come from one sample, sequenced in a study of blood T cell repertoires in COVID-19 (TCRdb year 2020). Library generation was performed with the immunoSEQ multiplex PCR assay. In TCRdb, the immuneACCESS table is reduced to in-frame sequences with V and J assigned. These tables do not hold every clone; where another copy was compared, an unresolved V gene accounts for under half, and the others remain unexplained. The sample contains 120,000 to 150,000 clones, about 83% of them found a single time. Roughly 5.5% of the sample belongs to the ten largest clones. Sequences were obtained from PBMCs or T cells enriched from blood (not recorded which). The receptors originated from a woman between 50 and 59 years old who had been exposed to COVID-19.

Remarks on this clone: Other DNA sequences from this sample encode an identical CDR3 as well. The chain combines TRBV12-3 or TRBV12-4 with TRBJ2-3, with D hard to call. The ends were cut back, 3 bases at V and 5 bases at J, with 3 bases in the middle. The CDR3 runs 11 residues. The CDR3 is CASSFGDTQYF. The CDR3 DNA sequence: TGTGCCAGCAGTTTCGGAGATACGCAGTATTTT.

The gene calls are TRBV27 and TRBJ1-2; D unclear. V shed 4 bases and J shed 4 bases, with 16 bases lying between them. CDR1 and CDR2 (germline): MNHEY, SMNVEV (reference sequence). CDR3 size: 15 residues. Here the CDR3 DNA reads TGTGCCAGCAGTTCCCGCCGTGAATGGCTCTATGGCTACACCTTC. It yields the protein CASSSRREWLYGYTF.

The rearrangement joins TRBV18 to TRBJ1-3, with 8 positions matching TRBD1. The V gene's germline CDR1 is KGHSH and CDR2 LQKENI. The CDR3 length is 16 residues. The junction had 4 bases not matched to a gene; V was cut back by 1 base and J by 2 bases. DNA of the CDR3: TGTGCCAGCTCACCACTATCGACAGGGGCTGGAAACACCATATATTTT. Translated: CASSPLSTGAGNTIYF.

The CDR3 coding sequence is TGCAGTGCTAGTCCCCCTTTTGGGGCCCGGAGCTCCTACAATGAGCAGTTCTTC. Amino acids: CSASPPFGARSSYNEQFF. The chain links TRBV20-1 to TRBJ2-1; tentative D call: TRBD1 (5 bases). The ends were cut back, 3 bases at V and 0 bases at J, with 21 bases in the middle. Germline V CDR1 and CDR2: DFQATT, SNEGSKA (reference sequence). The CDR3 extends over 18 amino acids.

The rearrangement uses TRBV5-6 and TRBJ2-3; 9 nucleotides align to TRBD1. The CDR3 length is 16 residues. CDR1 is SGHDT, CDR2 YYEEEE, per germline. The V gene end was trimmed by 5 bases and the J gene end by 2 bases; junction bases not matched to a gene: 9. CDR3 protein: CASSLPGQGTTDTQYF. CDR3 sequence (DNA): TGTGCCAGCAGTTTACCGGGACAGGGAACCACAGATACGCAGTATTTT.

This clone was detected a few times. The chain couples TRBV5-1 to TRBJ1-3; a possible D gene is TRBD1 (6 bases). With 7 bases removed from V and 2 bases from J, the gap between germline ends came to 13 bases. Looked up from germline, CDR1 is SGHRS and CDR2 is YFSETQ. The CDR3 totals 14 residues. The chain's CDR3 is CASRPGTTGNTIYF. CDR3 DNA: TGCGCCAGCCGCCCGGGGACAACTGGAAACACCATATATTTT.

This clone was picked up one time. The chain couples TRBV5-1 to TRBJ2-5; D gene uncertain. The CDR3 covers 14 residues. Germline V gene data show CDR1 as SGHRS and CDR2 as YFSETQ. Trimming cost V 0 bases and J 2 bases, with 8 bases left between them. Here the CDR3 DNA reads TGCGCCAGCAGCTTGGAAAGAGCTCAAGAGACCCAGTACTTC. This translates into CASSLERAQETQYF.

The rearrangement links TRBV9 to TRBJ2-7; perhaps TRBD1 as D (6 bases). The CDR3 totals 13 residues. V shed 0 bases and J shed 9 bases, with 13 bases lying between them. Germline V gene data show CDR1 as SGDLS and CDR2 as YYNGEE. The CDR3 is CASSVGQAVGQYF. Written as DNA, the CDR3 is TGTGCCAGCAGCGTAGGACAGGCGGTGGGGCAGTACTTC. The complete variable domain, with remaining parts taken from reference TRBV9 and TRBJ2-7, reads DSGVTQTPKHLITATGQRVTLRCSPRSGDLSVYWYQQSLDQGLQFLIQYYNGEERAKGNILERFSAQQFPDLHSELNLSSLELGDSALYFCASSVGQAVGQYFGPGTRLTVT.

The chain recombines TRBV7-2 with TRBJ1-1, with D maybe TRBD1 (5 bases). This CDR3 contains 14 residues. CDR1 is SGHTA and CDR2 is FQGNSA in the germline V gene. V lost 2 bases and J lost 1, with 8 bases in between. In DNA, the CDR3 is TGTGCCAGCAGCTTATCCACAGGGAACACTGAAGCTTTCTTT. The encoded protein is CASSLSTGNTEAFF.

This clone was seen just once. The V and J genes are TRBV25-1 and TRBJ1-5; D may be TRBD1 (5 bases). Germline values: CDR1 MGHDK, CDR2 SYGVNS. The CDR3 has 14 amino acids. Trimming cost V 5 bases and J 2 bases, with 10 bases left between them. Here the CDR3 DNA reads TGTGCCAGCAGTCGGGGACTCGGCAATCAGCCCCAGCATTTT. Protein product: CASSRGLGNQPQHF.

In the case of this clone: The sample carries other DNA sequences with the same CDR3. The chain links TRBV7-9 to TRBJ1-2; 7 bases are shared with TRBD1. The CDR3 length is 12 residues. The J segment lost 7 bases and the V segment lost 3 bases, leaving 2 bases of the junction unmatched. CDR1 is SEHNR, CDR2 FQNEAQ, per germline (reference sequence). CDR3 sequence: CASSFNRGGYTF. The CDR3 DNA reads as TGTGCCAGCAGCTTTAACAGGGGTGGCTACACCTTC.

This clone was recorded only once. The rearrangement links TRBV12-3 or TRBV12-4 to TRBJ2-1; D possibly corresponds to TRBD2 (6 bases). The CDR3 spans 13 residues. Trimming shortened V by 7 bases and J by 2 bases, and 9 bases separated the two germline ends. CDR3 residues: CASTGLPYNEQFF. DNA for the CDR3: TGTGCCAGCACGGGACTTCCCTACAATGAGCAGTTCTTC.

The CDR3 DNA is TGTGCCAGCAGTAAATCCGGGACAGGTCAGGGCGGCTACACCTTC. Amino acids: CASSKSGTGQGGYTF. The chain has TRBV2 and TRBJ1-2, with 8 nucleotides matching TRBD1. The CDR3 consists of 15 residues. V was clipped by 5 bases and J by 8 bases; unmatched bases: 13. Looked up from germline, CDR1 is SNHLY and CDR2 is FYNNEI.

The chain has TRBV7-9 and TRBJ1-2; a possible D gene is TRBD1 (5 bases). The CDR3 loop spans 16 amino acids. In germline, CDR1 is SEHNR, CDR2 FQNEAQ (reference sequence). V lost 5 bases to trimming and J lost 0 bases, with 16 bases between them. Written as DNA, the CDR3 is TGTGCCAGCAGCCCACAGCAGGGTCTTACTAACTATGGCTACACCTTC. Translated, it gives CASSPQQGLTNYGYTF.

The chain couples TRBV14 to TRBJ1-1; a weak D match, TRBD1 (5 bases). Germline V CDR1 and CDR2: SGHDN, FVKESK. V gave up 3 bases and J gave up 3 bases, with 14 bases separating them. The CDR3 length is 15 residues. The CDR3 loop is CASSQVQAVDTEAFF. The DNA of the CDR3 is TGTGCCAGCAGCCAGGTACAGGCCGTGGACACTGAAGCTTTCTTT.

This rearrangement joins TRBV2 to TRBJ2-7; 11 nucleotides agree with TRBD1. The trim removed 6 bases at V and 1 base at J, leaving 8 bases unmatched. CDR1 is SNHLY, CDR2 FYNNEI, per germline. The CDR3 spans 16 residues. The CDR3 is CASSAGQGALSYEQYF. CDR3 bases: TGTGCCAGCAGCGCAGGACAGGGGGCCCTATCCTACGAGCAGTACTTC.

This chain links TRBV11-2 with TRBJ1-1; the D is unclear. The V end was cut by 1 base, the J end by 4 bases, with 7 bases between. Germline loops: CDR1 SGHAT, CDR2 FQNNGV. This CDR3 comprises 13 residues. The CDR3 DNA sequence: TGTGCCAGCAGCTTAGGGCACGCCACTGAAGCTTTCTTT. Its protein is CASSLGHATEAFF. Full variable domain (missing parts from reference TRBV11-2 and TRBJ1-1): EAGVAQSPRYKIIEKRQSVAFWCNPISGHATLYWYQQILGQGPKLLIQFQNNGVVDDSQLPKDRFSAERLKGVDSTLKIQPAKLEDSAVYLCASSLGHATEAFFGQGTRLTVV.

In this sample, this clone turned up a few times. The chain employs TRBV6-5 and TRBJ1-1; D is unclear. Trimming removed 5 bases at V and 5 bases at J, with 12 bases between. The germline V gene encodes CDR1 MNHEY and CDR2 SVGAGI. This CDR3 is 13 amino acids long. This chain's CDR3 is CASSPSEITEAFF. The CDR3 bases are TGTGCCAGCAGTCCCAGTGAAATAACTGAAGCTTTCTTT.

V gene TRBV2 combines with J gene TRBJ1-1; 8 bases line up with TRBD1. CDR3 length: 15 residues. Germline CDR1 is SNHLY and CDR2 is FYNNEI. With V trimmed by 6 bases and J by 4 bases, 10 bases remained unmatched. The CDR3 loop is CASRDRQGFGTEAFF. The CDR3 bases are TGTGCCAGCAGAGATAGACAGGGGTTTGGCACTGAAGCTTTCTTT.

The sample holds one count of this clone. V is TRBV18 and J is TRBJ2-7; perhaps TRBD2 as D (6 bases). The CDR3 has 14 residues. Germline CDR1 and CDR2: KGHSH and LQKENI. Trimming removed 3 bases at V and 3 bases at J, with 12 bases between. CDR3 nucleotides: TGTGCCAGCTCACCCGCGGGACTCTACTACGAGCAGTACTTC. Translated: CASSPAGLYYEQYF.

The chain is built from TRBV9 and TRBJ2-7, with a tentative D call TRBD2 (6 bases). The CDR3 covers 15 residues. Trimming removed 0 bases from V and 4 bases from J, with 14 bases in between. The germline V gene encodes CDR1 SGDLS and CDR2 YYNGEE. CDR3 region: CASSVASSGGYEQYF. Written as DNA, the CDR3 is TGTGCCAGCAGCGTAGCTAGTAGCGGAGGTTACGAGCAGTACTTC.